This T cell receptor (beta chain) stems from a study of chemoradiotherapy in HPV16-positive cancers. Study at large: Candidate HPV-specific clones and shared TCR motifs came from a couple of HPV16-positive patients. Notes on the study in general: For HPV16-positive patients, expanding HPV-responsive T cells associated with longer recurrence-free survival. Candidate HPV-specific clones and E7-related TCR motifs grew in tumor during treatment.

Germline V lookup: CDR1 SEHNR, CDR2 FQNEAQ (reference sequence). CDR3 length: 14 residues. V was trimmed by 1 base and J by 8 bases, leaving 11 bases between them. Libraries were prepared by immunoSEQ multiplex PCR; TCRdb keeps only in-frame clonotypes and omits some of them. Here the sample spans about 17,000 clones, roughly 90% being singletons. Notes on this clone: Antigen unknown.

The clonotype was recovered from a human donor with HPV-associated anogenital cancer. V and J are TRBV7-9 and TRBJ1-4; D perhaps matches TRBD1 (5 bases). The specimen was blood, collected from a patient who underwent chemoradiotherapy. The CDR3 loop is CASSLGSGREKLFF. CDR3 sequence (DNA): TGTGCCAGCAGCTTAGGATCGGGACGCGAAAAACTGTTTTTT.